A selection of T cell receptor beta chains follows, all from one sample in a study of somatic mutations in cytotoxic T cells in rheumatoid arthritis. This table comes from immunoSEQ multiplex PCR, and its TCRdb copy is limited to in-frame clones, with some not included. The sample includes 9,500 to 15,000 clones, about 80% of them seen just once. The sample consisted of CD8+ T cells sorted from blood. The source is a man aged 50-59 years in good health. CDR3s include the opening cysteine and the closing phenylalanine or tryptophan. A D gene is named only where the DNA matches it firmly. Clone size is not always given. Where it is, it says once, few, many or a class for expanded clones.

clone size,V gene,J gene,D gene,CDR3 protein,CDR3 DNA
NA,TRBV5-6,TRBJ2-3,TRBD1,CASSQGTGVSTDTQYF,TGTGCCAGCAGCCAAGGGACAGGGGTGAGCACAGATACGCAGTATTTT
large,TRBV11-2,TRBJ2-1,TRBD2,CASHTLGSGRVFYNEQFF,TGTGCCAGCCACACATTGGGCAGCGGGAGGGTTTTTTACAATGAGCAGTTCTTC
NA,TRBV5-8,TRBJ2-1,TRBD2,CASSRGGGIVNEQFF,TGTGCCAGCAGTCGTGGGGGAGGGATCGTAAATGAGCAGTTCTTC
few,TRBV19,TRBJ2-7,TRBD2,CASRLAGDGEQYF,TGTGCCAGCAGACTAGCGGGAGATGGCGAGCAGTACTTC
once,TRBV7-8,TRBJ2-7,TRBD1,CASSFPDRAFINEQYF,TGTGCCAGCAGCTTCCCCGACAGGGCATTCATCAACGAGCAGTACTTC
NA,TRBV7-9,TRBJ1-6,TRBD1,CASSLISGGVGSSPLHF,TGTGCCAGCAGCTTAATCTCAGGGGGAGTTGGTAGTTCACCCCTCCACTTT
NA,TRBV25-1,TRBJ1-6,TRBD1,CASSATGVSPLHF,TGTGCCAGCAGTGCTACAGGGGTTTCACCCCTCCACTTT
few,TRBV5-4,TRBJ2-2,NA,CASSLVPNTGELFF,TGTGCCAGCAGCTTGGTCCCGAACACCGGGGAGCTGTTTTTT
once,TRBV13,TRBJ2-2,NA,CASSSGPINTGELFF,TGTGCCAGCAGCTCCGGGCCCATCAACACCGGGGAGCTGTTTTTT
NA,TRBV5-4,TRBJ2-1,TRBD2,CASSPGLAGGPDEQFF,TGTGCCAGCAGCCCGGGACTAGCGGGGGGGCCGGATGAGCAGTTCTTC
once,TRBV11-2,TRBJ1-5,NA,CASSLEGDPNQPQHF,TGTGCCAGCAGCTTAGAGGGGGACCCTAATCAGCCCCAGCATTTT
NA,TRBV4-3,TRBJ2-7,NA,CASSQGNSYEQYF,TGCGCCAGCAGCCAAGGGAACTCCTACGAGCAGTACTTC
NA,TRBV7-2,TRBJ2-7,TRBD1,CASSLVDRGLYEQYF,TGTGCCAGCAGCTTAGTCGACAGGGGGCTGTACGAGCAGTACTTC
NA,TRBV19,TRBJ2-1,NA,CASSIERGTYNEQFF,TGTGCCAGTAGTATAGAAAGGGGGACCTACAATGAGCAGTTCTTC
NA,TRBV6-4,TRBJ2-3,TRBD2,CASSDSLAGEGTDTQYF,TGTGCCAGCAGTGACTCCCTAGCGGGAGAGGGCACAGATACGCAGTATTTT
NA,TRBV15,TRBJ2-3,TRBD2,CATSRLAGGTDTQYF,TGTGCCACCAGCAGACTAGCGGGAGGCACAGATACGCAGTATTTT